One sample yielded the 8 T cell receptor beta chains listed below, sequenced in a study of sequential checkpoint blockade in melanoma. Described treatment: randomized to nivolumab then ipilimumab (arm A) or the reverse (arm B). TCRdb's table, derived via immunoSEQ multiplex PCR, lists solely in-frame clones and lacks some. Of thousands of clones listed, around 30% were seen once; the top ten hold about a fifth. Material: tumor tissue (inferred from file names), obtained from a patient given nivolumab and ipilimumab in sequence. The receptor set was obtained from a human donor with melanoma.

The CDR3 DNA sequence: TGTGCCTGGAGTGTAAGGGGGCCGTTTAGCACAGATACGCAGTATTTT. Protein sequence: CAWSVRGPFSTDTQYF. The chain carries TRBV30 and TRBJ2-3; 7 positions match TRBD1. CDR3 length: 16 amino acids. The trim removed 0 bases at V and 0 bases at J, leaving 6 bases unmatched. Germline V gene sequence: CDR1 GTSNPN, CDR2 SVGIG (reference sequence).

V usage is TRBV30 and J usage is TRBJ2-1; 7 bases align to TRBD2. Germline V CDR1 and CDR2: GTSNPN, SVGIG (reference sequence). With V trimmed by 4 bases and J by 4 bases, 7 bases remained unmatched. The CDR3 length is 14 residues. CDR3: CAWKPSGTYNEQFF. CDR3 DNA: TGTGCCTGGAAGCCCAGCGGGACTTACAATGAGCAGTTCTTC.

J is TRBJ2-7 and V is TRBV28; tentatively, D is TRBD1 or TRBD2 (5 bases each). V lost 7 bases to trimming and J lost 3 bases, with 10 bases between them. Germline CDR1 and CDR2: MDHEN and SYDVKM. The CDR3 runs to 12 residues. The CDR3: CASTAGSYEQYF. The CDR3 nucleotides are TGTGCCAGCACGGCAGGGAGCTACGAGCAGTACTTC.

This clone was seen a few times. The J gene is TRBJ1-1, the V gene TRBV6-8; 7 nucleotides match TRBD1. Germline CDR1 is MNHGY and CDR2 is SAAAGT. This CDR3 is built from 14 residues. V shed 8 bases and J 5 bases; nucleotides not matched to a gene: 11. DNA of the CDR3: TGTGCCAGCTCCCGAGGACAGGTAAAAACTGAAGCTTTCTTT. Protein sequence: CASSRGQVKTEAFF.

This clone was seen a handful of times. The chain combines TRBV6-8 with TRBJ1-2; D remains ambiguous. Trimming pared 5 bases from V and 8 bases from J, leaving 21 bases between. Per the germline V gene, CDR1 is MNHGY and CDR2 is SAAAGT. The CDR3 has 15 residues. The CDR3 DNA reads as TGTGCCAGCAGTGTTCTTGGACGGGCCGCTAAAGGCTACACCTTC. Its translation is CASSVLGRAAKGYTF.

The table lists this clone with a few counts. The rearrangement links TRBV5-8 to TRBJ2-1; D gene uncertain. The CDR3 length is 14 residues. From germline, CDR1 is SGHTS and CDR2 YDEGEE. V was shortened by 0 bases and J by 4 bases, with 8 bases between the two germline ends. The DNA of the CDR3 is TGTGCCAGCAGCTTGGGGGCCTATTACAATGAGCAGTTCTTC. Translating it yields CASSLGAYYNEQFF.

This clone came up many times. The V call is TRBV11-3, the J call TRBJ2-1, with D perhaps TRBD2 (7 bases). Germline V lookup: CDR1 SGHNT, CDR2 YENEEA. This CDR3 region has 16 residues. V lost 5 bases and J 8 bases, leaving 22 bases between the germline ends. The CDR3 protein is CASSQRGGSRMDEQFF. CDR3 DNA: TGTGCCAGCAGCCAGAGGGGGGGGAGTAGAATGGATGAGCAGTTCTTC.

This chain uses TRBV15 with TRBJ1-2; 7 nucleotides align to TRBD1. Germline lookup yields CDR1 LNHNV and CDR2 YYDKDF (reference sequence). The J segment lost 2 bases and the V segment lost 0 bases, leaving 6 bases of the junction unmatched. The CDR3 runs to 16 residues. CDR3 DNA: TGTGCCACCAGCAGAGATGGTCGGGACAGCAACTATGGCTACACCTTC. Protein sequence: CATSRDGRDSNYGYTF.